Sequencing of this T cell receptor (beta chain) was carried out in a study of CD8 T cells in Susac syndrome. Study outcomes and limitations: It was acknowledged in the study that its TCR sequencing and HLA analysis involved a relatively small number of individuals.

CD8+ and CD4+ T cells circulating in blood were sequenced for TCR beta. Purification of the CD8+ and CD4+ T cells relied on negative isolation, and TEMRA cells underwent FACS enrichment. This CDR3 comprises 15 residues. Trimming at V came to 0 bases and at J to 4 bases, leaving 4 bases not matched to a gene. Germline-derived CDR1 and CDR2 are SGHRS and YFSETQ. Concerning this clonotype itself: Antigen unknown.

RNA was extracted with the RNeasy kit, and a quantity of about 0.45 to 1 ug was reverse transcribed using random hexamers. Amplification of TCR beta CDR3 spanned 54 Vbeta and 13 Jbeta via immunoSEQ multiplex PCR. TCRdb reanalysed the immunoSEQ multiplex PCR reads using MiXCR and keeps one entry per CDR3 protein. The sample lists about 150,000 distinct CDR3 sequences, roughly 94% occurring once. The sequenced sample consisted of CD4+ T cells from PBMCs. This clonotype was sampled from a human donor in good health. V gene TRBV5-1 combines with J gene TRBJ1-5; 7 bases map to TRBD1. The CDR3 protein is CASSLAGTENQPQHF. The CDR3 DNA is TGCGCCAGCAGCTTGGCCGGGACAGAGAATCAGCCCCAGCATTTT.